These 26 T cell receptor beta chains share one sample of origin, sequenced in a study of CD8 T cells in Susac syndrome. RNA, at about 0.45 to 1 ug, was reverse transcribed with random hexamers. TCRdb fed the immunoSEQ multiplex PCR reads into MiXCR, producing one record per CDR3 protein. The data contain some 150,000 distinct CDR3 sequences, roughly 94% of them seen just once; the ten biggest clones take up around 0.29%. The sequencing sample was made of CD8+ T cells from PBMCs. All receptors come from a human donor in good health.

This sequence joins TRBV7-2 and TRBJ2-7; possibly TRBD2 for D (5 bases). This CDR3 region has 12 residues. Trimming pared 3 bases from V and 2 bases from J, leaving 5 bases between. The germline V gene has CDR1 SGHTA and CDR2 FQGNSA. DNA of the CDR3: TGTGCCAGCAGCTTTAGCGCCTACGAGCAGTACTTC. Its protein is CASSFSAYEQYF.

The chain has TRBV28 and TRBJ1-1; D is perhaps TRBD1 (5 bases). This CDR3 spans 14 amino acids. The ends were cut back, 5 bases at V and 4 bases at J, with 14 bases in the middle. Looked up from germline, CDR1 is MDHEN and CDR2 is SYDVKM. This chain's CDR3 is CASSHGTLGTEAFF. The CDR3 coding sequence is TGTGCCAGCAGTCACGGGACTCTGGGCACTGAAGCTTTCTTT.

This clonotype has a single count. The gene calls are TRBV27 and TRBJ1-5; D is uncertain. This CDR3 spans 13 amino acids. Germline CDR1 and CDR2: MNHEY and SMNVEV (reference sequence). Trimming removed 6 bases from V and 4 bases from J, with 10 bases in between. The CDR3 loop reads CASSRSLNQPQHF. The CDR3 DNA follows: TGTGCCAGCAGCCGATCACTAAATCAGCCCCAGCATTTT.

The table lists this clonotype with a count of one. The genes are TRBV7-8 and TRBJ2-7, with 10 bases lining up with TRBD1. Per germline, CDR1 SGHVS and CDR2 FQNEAQ. J lost 3 bases, V lost 7 bases, and 3 bases had no gene match. The CDR3 runs to 13 residues. The CDR3 spells CASMTGGFYEQYF. In DNA, the CDR3 is TGTGCCAGCATGACAGGGGGCTTCTACGAGCAGTACTTC.

The chain is built from TRBV7-9 and TRBJ2-7; TRBD2 is a possible D gene (6 bases). This CDR3 spans 15 amino acids. V lost 5 bases to trimming and J lost 2 bases, with 16 bases between them. CDR1 SEHNR and CDR2 FQNEAQ come from the germline V gene (reference sequence). For the CDR3, the DNA is TGTGCCAGCAGCCCTTACCCTGGAGGGCCCTACGAGCAGTACTTC. It specifies CASSPYPGGPYEQYF.

The CDR3 DNA is TGTGCCAGCAGCTTAGCCCAGCTAGCGGGAGCAGAGACCCAGTACTTC. Its protein product is CASSLAQLAGAETQYF. The chain links TRBV7-8 to TRBJ2-5; 10 bases agree with TRBD2. V gave up 0 bases and J gave up 4 bases; unmatched junction bases: 5. Germline V lookup: CDR1 SGHVS, CDR2 FQNEAQ. The CDR3 loop spans 16 amino acids.

The chain joins TRBV5-1 to TRBJ2-1, with a possible D match to TRBD2 (5 bases). Germline values: CDR1 SGHRS, CDR2 YFSETQ. With 0 bases removed from V and 4 bases from J, the gap between germline ends came to 17 bases. CDR3 size: 17 residues. DNA for the CDR3: TGCGCCAGCAGCTTGGTGACCGTAGCGTTAAGTTACAATGAGCAGTTCTTC. Translated, it gives CASSLVTVALSYNEQFF.

The chain recombines TRBV7-9 with TRBJ2-7; D tentatively reads TRBD1 or TRBD2 (5 bases each). Germline V gene lookup returns CDR1 SEHNR and CDR2 FQNEAQ (reference sequence). This CDR3 spans 14 amino acids. V was clipped by 5 bases and J by 5 bases, with 16 bases between them. CDR3 region: CASSERDLGHEQYF. CDR3 bases: TGTGCCAGCAGCGAACGGGACCTTGGCCACGAGCAGTACTTC.

The chain combines TRBV6-5 with TRBJ2-5; 8 nucleotides line up with TRBD1. The CDR3 contains 15 residues. CDR1 and CDR2 from the germline V gene are MNHEY and SVGAGI. V lost 2 bases and J lost 4; bases outside the gene matches: 6. The CDR3 loop is CASSYGQGAGETQYF. CDR3 in DNA: TGTGCCAGCAGTTACGGCCAGGGGGCTGGAGAGACCCAGTACTTC.

The V call is TRBV2, the J call TRBJ2-3; D gene unclear. There are 16 residues in the CDR3. Germline CDR1 reads SNHLY; CDR2 reads FYNNEI. Trimming shortened V by 2 bases and J by 4 bases, and 16 bases separated the two germline ends. CDR3 protein: CASSELLPGDPDTQYF. The CDR3 region has the DNA TGTGCCAGCAGTGAACTCCTTCCCGGTGATCCAGATACGCAGTATTTT.

The gene calls are TRBV5-1 and TRBJ2-3; 12 positions match TRBD2. J was trimmed by 0 bases and V by 0 bases; bases with no gene match: 5. CDR1 SGHRS and CDR2 YFSETQ come from the germline V gene. This CDR3 region has 18 residues. CDR3 coding DNA: TGCGCCAGCAGCTTGGCCTCAGGACTAGCGGGAAGCACAGATACGCAGTATTTT. Protein product: CASSLASGLAGSTDTQYF.

The rearrangement joins TRBV6-5 to TRBJ2-1, with D unresolved. V was clipped by 2 bases and J by 8 bases, with 10 bases between them. Germline V lookup: CDR1 MNHEY, CDR2 SVGAGI. The length of the CDR3 is 13 residues. The CDR3 reads CASSYLEPHEQFF. The CDR3 nucleotides are TGTGCCAGCAGTTACCTAGAGCCTCATGAGCAGTTCTTC.

V gene TRBV5-4 combines with J gene TRBJ2-2; D gene uncertain. CDR1 and CDR2 from the germline V gene are SGHNT and YYREEE (reference sequence). V lost 4 bases to trimming and J lost 5 bases, with 12 bases between them. CDR3 length: 14 amino acids. CDR3 DNA: TGTGCCAGCAGCCCCCGGGCTTCAACCGGGGAGCTGTTTTTT. This gives the protein CASSPRASTGELFF.

The chain uses TRBV28 and TRBJ2-3; 8 nucleotides line up with TRBD1. CDR1 is MDHEN and CDR2 is SYDVKM in the germline V gene. The junction had 4 bases not matched to a gene; V was cut back by 7 bases and J by 1 base. This CDR3 is built from 14 residues. CDR3 DNA: TGTGCCAGCATACAGGGGGGCGGCACAGATACGCAGTATTTT. This gives the protein CASIQGGGTDTQYF.

The chain combines TRBV19 with TRBJ2-5; D ambiguous. Germline loops: CDR1 LNHDA, CDR2 SQIVND (reference sequence). The CDR3 consists of 12 residues. V was pared by 10 bases and J by 5 bases, with 14 bases between. CDR3 protein: CATTSPMETQYF. Written as DNA, the CDR3 is TGTGCCACCACAAGCCCTATGGAGACCCAGTACTTC.

The chain combines TRBV3-1 with TRBJ2-7, with D uncertain. V lost 2 bases to trimming and J lost 5 bases, with 16 bases between them. CDR1 and CDR2 (germline): LGHDT, YNNKEL (reference sequence). CDR3 length: 15 amino acids. CDR3 DNA sequence: TGTGCCAGCAGCCAAAATCCCGACGTGGGCAACGAGCAGTACTTC. Its translation: CASSQNPDVGNEQYF.

The V and J genes are TRBV3-1 and TRBJ2-7; D may be TRBD1 or TRBD2 (5 bases each). The CDR3 extends over 15 amino acids. The germline CDR1 and CDR2 sequences are LGHDT and YNNKEL (reference sequence). The germline V and J ends were trimmed by 4 bases and 0 bases, with 13 bases remaining between them. DNA of the CDR3: TGTGCCAGCAGCCTCCGGGACGGCGCCTCCTACGAGCAGTACTTC. Amino acid sequence: CASSLRDGASYEQYF.

The gene calls are TRBV20-1 and TRBJ1-5; D call uncertain. Trimming shortened V by 1 base and J by 3 bases, and 10 bases separated the two germline ends. Germline CDR1 DFQATT, CDR2 SNEGSKA (reference sequence). CDR3 length: 14 amino acids. CDR3 bases: TGCAGTGCTAGAGCGCTGGGGAACAATCAGCCCCAGCATTTT. Amino acid sequence: CSARALGNNQPQHF.

This sequence joins TRBV7-3 and TRBJ2-1; D possibly matches TRBD1 or TRBD2 (5 bases each). Trimming removed 4 bases from V and 10 bases from J, with 11 bases in between. The CDR3 has 12 amino acids. The V gene's germline CDR1 is SGHTA and CDR2 FQGTGA. Here the CDR3 DNA reads TGTGCCAGCAGCTCCGGGGCGACAGAGCAGTTCTTC. Residues: CASSSGATEQFF.

The chain uses TRBV27 and TRBJ1-1, with D uncertain. Germline lookup yields CDR1 MNHEY and CDR2 SMNVEV (reference sequence). Between the trimmed V and J ends, which lost 3 bases and 1 base, there was a span of 9 bases. The CDR3 extends over 14 amino acids. CDR3 nucleotides: TGTGCCAGCAGTTTTCTAGTTCCGAACACTGAAGCTTTCTTT. Protein: CASSFLVPNTEAFF.

The chain employs TRBV5-8 and TRBJ1-1, with D possibly matching TRBD1 (6 bases). V was pared by 2 bases and J by 4 bases, with 12 bases between. Germline V gene lookup returns CDR1 SGHTS and CDR2 YDEGEE. CDR3 size: 14 residues. Written as DNA, the CDR3 is TGTGCCAGCAGCTTCGGGACACTTAGCACTGAAGCTTTCTTT. It encodes CASSFGTLSTEAFF.

This chain joins TRBV12-3 or TRBV12-4 and TRBJ2-3; 10 bases are a match to TRBD2. The CDR3 covers 16 residues. V dropped 5 bases and J dropped 2; count of bases not matched to a gene: 7. The DNA of the CDR3 is TGTGCCAGCAGTGCGGGACTAGCGCTATTCACAGATACGCAGTATTTT. It yields the protein CASSAGLALFTDTQYF.

This chain joins TRBV9 and TRBJ2-7; 7 bases agree with TRBD1. The CDR3 runs to 14 residues. V was pared by 4 bases and J by 3 bases, with 7 bases of the junction left unmatched. Germline V gives CDR1 SGDLS, CDR2 YYNGEE. The CDR3 nucleotides are TGTGCCAGCAGCATGACAGGGTCCGGCTACGAGCAGTACTTC. It encodes CASSMTGSGYEQYF.

J is TRBJ1-1 and V is TRBV5-4, with D unresolved. Germline V gene lookup returns CDR1 SGHNT and CDR2 YYREEE (reference sequence). The CDR3 covers 13 residues. Trimming took off 1 base at V and 4 bases at J, with 8 bases between the two ends. CDR3: CASSLSSTTEAFF. CDR3 nucleotides: TGTGCCAGCAGCTTGTCAAGTACCACTGAAGCTTTCTTT.

The chain employs TRBV6-5 and TRBJ2-1; 7 bases fit TRBD2. The V gene end was trimmed by 1 base and the J gene end by 8 bases; junction bases not matched to a gene: 8. Germline CDR1 is MNHEY and CDR2 is SVGAGI. The CDR3 length is 15 residues. The CDR3 sequence is CASSYFGGGPDEQFF. For the CDR3, the DNA is TGTGCCAGCAGTTACTTTGGGGGAGGGCCGGATGAGCAGTTCTTC.

The CDR3 DNA is TGTGCCAGCAGCTTATCCGTCAGCCAAGAGACCCAGTACTTC. Residues: CASSLSVSQETQYF. V is TRBV7-9 and J is TRBJ2-5; D ambiguous. V dropped 2 bases and J dropped 1 base, with 8 bases sitting between them. CDR3 length equals 14 residues. CDR1 and CDR2 from the germline V gene are SEHNR and FQNEAQ (reference sequence).